Described below is a single T cell receptor beta chain sequence and its context. These data originate in a study of neurological immune-mediated disorders. Described time point: longitudinal time-point 2. From the 5' RACE reads, TCRdb called clonotypes with MiXCR, one entry per CDR3 protein. Of 84,000 or so distinct CDR3 sequences in the sample, around 14% are singletons; the top ten hold 5%. Trimming removed 1 base from V and 1 base from J, with 8 bases in between. This CDR3 spans 14 amino acids. In germline, CDR1 is SGHDN, CDR2 FVKESK. The gene calls are TRBV14 and TRBJ2-7, with D possibly TRBD2 on 5 matching bases. The specimen sequenced was PBMCs. This receptor was identified in a female donor with HTLV-1-associated myelopathy (HAM/TSP). The CDR3 nucleotides read TGTGCCAGCAGCCAAGGAGACTATTCCTACGAGCAGTACTTC. The encoded protein is CASSQGDYSYEQYF.